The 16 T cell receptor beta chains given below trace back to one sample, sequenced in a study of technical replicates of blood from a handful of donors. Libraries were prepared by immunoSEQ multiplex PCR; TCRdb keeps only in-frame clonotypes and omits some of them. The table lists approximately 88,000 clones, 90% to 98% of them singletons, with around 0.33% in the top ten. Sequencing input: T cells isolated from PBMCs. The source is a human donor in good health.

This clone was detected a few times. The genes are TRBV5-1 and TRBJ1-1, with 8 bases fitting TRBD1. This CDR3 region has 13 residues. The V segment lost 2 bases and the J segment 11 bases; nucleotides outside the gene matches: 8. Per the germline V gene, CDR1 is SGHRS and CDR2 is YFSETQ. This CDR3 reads CASSLAGGYDAFF. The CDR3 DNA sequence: TGCGCCAGCAGCTTAGCAGGGGGCTACGATGCTTTCTTT.

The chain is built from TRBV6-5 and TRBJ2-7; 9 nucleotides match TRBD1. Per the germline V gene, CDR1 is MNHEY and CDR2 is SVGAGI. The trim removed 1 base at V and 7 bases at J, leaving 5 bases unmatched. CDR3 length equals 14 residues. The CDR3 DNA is TGTGCCAGCAGTTACTGGGACAGGGCGGGAGAGCAGTACTTC. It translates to CASSYWDRAGEQYF.

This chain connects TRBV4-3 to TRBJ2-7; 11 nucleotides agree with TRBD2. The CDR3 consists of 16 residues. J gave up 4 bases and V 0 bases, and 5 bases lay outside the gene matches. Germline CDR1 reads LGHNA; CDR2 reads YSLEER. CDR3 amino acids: CASSQDSRLAGYEQYF. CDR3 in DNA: TGCGCCAGCAGCCAAGATTCCCGACTAGCGGGATACGAGCAGTACTTC.

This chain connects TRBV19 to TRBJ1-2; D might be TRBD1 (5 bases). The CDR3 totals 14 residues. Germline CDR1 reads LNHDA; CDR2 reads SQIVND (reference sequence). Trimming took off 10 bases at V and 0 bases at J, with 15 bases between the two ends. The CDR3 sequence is CATAGPPTNYGYTF. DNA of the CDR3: TGTGCCACCGCAGGGCCTCCTACTAACTATGGCTACACCTTC.

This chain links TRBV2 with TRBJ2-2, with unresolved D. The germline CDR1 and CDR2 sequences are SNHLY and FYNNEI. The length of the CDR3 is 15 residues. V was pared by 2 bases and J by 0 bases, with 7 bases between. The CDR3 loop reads CASSEFVANTGELFF. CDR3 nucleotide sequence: TGTGCCAGCAGTGAATTTGTAGCGAACACCGGGGAGCTGTTTTTT. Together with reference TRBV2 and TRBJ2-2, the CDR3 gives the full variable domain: EPEVTQTPSHQVTQMGQEVILRCVPISNHLYFYWYRQILGQKVEFLVSFYNNEISEKSEIFDDQFSVERPDGSNFTLKIRSTKLEDSAMYFCASSEFVANTGELFFGEGSRLTVL.

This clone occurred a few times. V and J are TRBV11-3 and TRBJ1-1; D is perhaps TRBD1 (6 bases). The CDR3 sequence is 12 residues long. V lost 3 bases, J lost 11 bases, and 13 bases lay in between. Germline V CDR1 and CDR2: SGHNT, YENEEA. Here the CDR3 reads CASSFQQGRAFF. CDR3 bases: TGTGCCAGCAGCTTTCAACAGGGCAGGGCTTTCTTT.

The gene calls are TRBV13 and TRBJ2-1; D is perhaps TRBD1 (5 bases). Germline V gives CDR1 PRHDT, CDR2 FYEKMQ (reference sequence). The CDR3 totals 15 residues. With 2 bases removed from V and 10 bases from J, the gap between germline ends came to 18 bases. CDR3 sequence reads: CASSLKGSGYREQFF. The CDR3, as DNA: TGTGCCAGCAGCTTAAAGGGCTCAGGGTATCGGGAGCAGTTCTTC.

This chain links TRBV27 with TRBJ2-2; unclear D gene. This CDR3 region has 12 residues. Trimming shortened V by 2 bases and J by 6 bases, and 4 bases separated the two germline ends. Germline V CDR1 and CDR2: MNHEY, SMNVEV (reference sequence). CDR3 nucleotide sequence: TGTGCCAGCAGTTTAACAGCCGGGGAGCTGTTTTTT. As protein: CASSLTAGELFF.

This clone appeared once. The CDR3 here is CASKDYSNQPQHF. CDR3 coding DNA: TGTGCCAGCAAGGACTATAGCAATCAGCCCCAGCATTTT. This chain uses TRBV2 with TRBJ1-5; D unresolved. Germline CDR1 is SNHLY and CDR2 is FYNNEI. V lost 7 bases, J lost 0 bases, and 7 bases lay in between. The length of the CDR3 is 13 residues. Together with reference TRBV2 and TRBJ1-5, the CDR3 gives the full variable domain: EPEVTQTPSHQVTQMGQEVILRCVPISNHLYFYWYRQILGQKVEFLVSFYNNEISEKSEIFDDQFSVERPDGSNFTLKIRSTKLEDSAMYFCASKDYSNQPQHFGDGTRLSIL.

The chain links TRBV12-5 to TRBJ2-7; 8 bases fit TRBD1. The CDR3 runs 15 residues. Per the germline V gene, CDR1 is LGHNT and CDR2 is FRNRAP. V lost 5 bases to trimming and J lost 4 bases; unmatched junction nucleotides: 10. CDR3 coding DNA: TGTGCTAGTGGTCGTACACAGGGGGGAGTATACGAGCAGTACTTC. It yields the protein CASGRTQGGVYEQYF.

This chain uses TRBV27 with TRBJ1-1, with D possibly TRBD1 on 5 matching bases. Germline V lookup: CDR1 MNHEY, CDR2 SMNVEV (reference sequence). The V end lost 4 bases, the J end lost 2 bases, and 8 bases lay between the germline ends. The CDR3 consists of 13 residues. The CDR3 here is CASSYGTNTEAFF. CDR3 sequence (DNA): TGTGCCAGCAGTTACGGGACTAACACTGAAGCTTTCTTT.

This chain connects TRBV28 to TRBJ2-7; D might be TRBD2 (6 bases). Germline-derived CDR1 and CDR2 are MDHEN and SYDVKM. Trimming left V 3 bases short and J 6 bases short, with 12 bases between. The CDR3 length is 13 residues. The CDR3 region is CASSFGPGSEQYF. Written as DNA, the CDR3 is TGTGCCAGCAGTTTCGGTCCCGGGAGCGAGCAGTACTTC.

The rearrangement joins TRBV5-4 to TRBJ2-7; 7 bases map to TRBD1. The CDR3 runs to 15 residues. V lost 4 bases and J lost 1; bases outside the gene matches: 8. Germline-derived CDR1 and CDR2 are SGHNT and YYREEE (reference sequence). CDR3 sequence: CASSGTQGTSYEQYF. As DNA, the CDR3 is TGTGCCAGCAGCGGAACACAGGGGACGTCCTACGAGCAGTACTTC.

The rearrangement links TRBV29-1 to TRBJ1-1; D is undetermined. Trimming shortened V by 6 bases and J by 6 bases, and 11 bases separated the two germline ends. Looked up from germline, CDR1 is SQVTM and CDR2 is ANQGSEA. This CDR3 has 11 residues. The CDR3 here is CSVLVGAEAFF. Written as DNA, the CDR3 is TGCAGCGTGCTGGTCGGGGCTGAAGCTTTCTTT. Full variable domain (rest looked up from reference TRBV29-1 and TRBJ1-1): SAVISQKPSRDICQRGTSLTIQCQVDSQVTMMFWYRQQPGQSLTLIATANQGSEATYESGFVIDKFPISRPNLTFSTLTVSNMSPEDSSIYLCSVLVGAEAFFGQGTRLTVV.

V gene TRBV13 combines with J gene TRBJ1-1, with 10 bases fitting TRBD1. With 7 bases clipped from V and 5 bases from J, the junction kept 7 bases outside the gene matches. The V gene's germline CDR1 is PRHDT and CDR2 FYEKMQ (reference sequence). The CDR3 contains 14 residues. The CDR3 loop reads CASTAGTGATEAFF. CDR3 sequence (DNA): TGTGCCAGCACTGCCGGGACAGGGGCGACTGAAGCTTTCTTT.

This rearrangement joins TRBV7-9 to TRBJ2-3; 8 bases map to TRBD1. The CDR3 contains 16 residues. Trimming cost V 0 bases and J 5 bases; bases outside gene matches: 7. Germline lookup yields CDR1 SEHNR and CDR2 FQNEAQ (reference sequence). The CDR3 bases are TGTGCCAGCAGCTTAGCTCCCCAGGGGGCTCAAGATACGCAGTATTTT. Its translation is CASSLAPQGAQDTQYF.